The clone carrying this TCR beta chain was recorded once. Antigen: not known. The record originates from a study of T cell responses to AZD1222 COVID-19 vaccine. CDR1 is LNHDA, CDR2 SQIVND, per germline (reference sequence). V shed 7 bases and J shed 7 bases, with 17 bases lying between them. The CDR3 length is 15 residues. The data were produced by immunoSEQ multiplex PCR, yet TCRdb's version contains in-frame clones alone and is incomplete. The sample holds about 190,000 clones, 80% to 90% seen once. General observations from the study: Seropositivity was recorded at baseline in only a handful of AZD1222 recipients. Increases in Spike-specific TCR breadth and depth were seen after two AZD1222 doses. Vaccine-related CD4 TCRs covered spike, predominating at 160-218 and 743-854. A reported finding is that nearly half of spike-specific TCRs target unmutated variant regions.

The receptor comes from an adult in good health. The chain recombines TRBV19 with TRBJ1-6; no clear D gene. Sequencing was performed on peripheral blood, taken on day 0 of MenACWY control vaccination. This CDR3 reads CASKGGRFENSPLHF. The CDR3 DNA follows: TGTGCCAGTAAGGGTGGGCGCTTCGAAAATTCACCCCTCCACTTT.